This paragraph covers one T cell receptor (beta chain) sequence. The antigen is undetermined. The protocol was immunoSEQ multiplex PCR, while the TCRdb copy is restricted to in-frame clones and leaves out a portion. The repertoire consists of fewer than 50,000 clones, with 90% occurring once and the leading ten covering 30% to 45%. The record originates from a study of T cell responses to AZD1222 COVID-19 vaccine. Whole-study results and caveats: The study found Spike-specific TCR breadth and depth rose after two AZD1222 doses. White British donors predominated, females outnumbered males, and clonal diversity was possibly underestimated. None of the repertoires were sampled until the peak T cell response had passed. Baseline antibody screening turned up just a handful of seropositive AZD1222 recipients.

The CDR3 is made up of 14 amino acids. Trimming left V 0 bases short and J 4 bases short, with 9 bases between. The V gene's germline CDR1 is SEHNR and CDR2 FQNEAQ (reference sequence). This specimen consisted of peripheral blood, obtained 28 days after the second AZD1222 dose. This receptor was identified in an adult who received the AZD1222 COVID-19 vaccine. This rearrangement joins TRBV7-9 to TRBJ1-1; no firm D call. This chain's CDR3 is CASSLAQYATEAFF. The DNA for the CDR3 is TGTGCCAGCAGCTTAGCACAGTACGCCACTGAAGCTTTCTTT. Supplemented by reference TRBV7-9 and TRBJ1-1, the full variable domain reads DTGVSQNPRHKITKRGQNVTFRCDPISEHNRLYWYRQTLGQGPEFLTYFQNEAQLEKSRLLSDRFSAERPKGSFSTLEIQRTEQGDSAMYLCASSLAQYATEAFFGQGTRLTVV.